Shown below are 8 T cell receptor beta chains from a single sample sequenced in a study of blood T cell repertoires in COVID-19. Data came from immunoSEQ multiplex PCR; TCRdb stores just in-frame clones and leaves some out. Of approximately 150,000 clones listed, approximately 84% were seen once; the top ten hold about 1.2%. Sample: PBMCs or T cells enriched from blood (not recorded which). Every receptor here comes from a human donor with acute COVID-19. The donor label of this sample is uncertain.

The CDR3 spells CASSLPDRGQETQYF. The CDR3 DNA reads as TGTGCCAGCAGTTTACCCGACAGGGGGCAAGAGACCCAGTACTTC. V and J are TRBV27 and TRBJ2-5; 9 nucleotides align to TRBD1. V was clipped by 2 bases and J by 2 bases; unmatched bases: 3. This CDR3 has 15 residues. Germline assignment: CDR1 MNHEY and CDR2 SMNVEV (reference sequence).

In this sample, this clone turned up once. J is TRBJ1-2 and V is TRBV6-5; D may be TRBD1 (6 bases). The V gene's germline CDR1 is MNHEY and CDR2 SVGAGI. The CDR3 totals 12 residues. V shed 6 bases and J shed 7 bases, with 12 bases lying between them. The DNA for the CDR3 is TGTGCCAGCAGGACGACAGGAGCTGGCTACACCTTC. Translating it yields CASRTTGAGYTF.

The chain couples TRBV5-6 to TRBJ1-1; no definite D call. V was cut by 7 bases and J by 5 bases, with 12 bases left in between. The CDR3 sequence is 12 residues long. CDR1 and CDR2 from the germline V gene are SGHDT and YYEEEE. Here the CDR3 reads CASAWEGTEAFF. The CDR3 nucleotides read TGTGCCAGCGCCTGGGAGGGAACTGAAGCTTTCTTT. Filled out from reference TRBV5-6 and TRBJ1-1, the complete variable domain reads DAGVTQSPTHLIKTRGQQVTLRCSPKSGHDTVSWYQQALGQGPQFIFQYYEEEERQRGNFPDRFSGHQFPNYSSELNVNALLLGDSALYLCASAWEGTEAFFGQGTRLTVV.

The chain joins TRBV7-2 to TRBJ2-5, with 8 bases aligning to TRBD2. CDR1 is SGHTA, CDR2 FQGNSA, per germline. The CDR3 length is 14 residues. The J segment lost 3 bases and the V segment lost 2 bases, leaving 2 bases of the junction unmatched. CDR3 protein: CASSLSGGKETQYF. CDR3 nucleotide sequence: TGTGCCAGCAGCTTAAGCGGGGGCAAAGAGACCCAGTACTTC.

The chain combines TRBV9 with TRBJ2-1, with 13 bases lining up with TRBD2. V dropped 3 bases and J dropped 8; count of bases not matched to a gene: 8. Germline V gene data show CDR1 as SGDLS and CDR2 as YYNGEE. The CDR3 has 16 residues. The CDR3 sequence is CASSAGLAGFLDEQFF. CDR3 DNA: TGTGCCAGCAGCGCGGGACTAGCGGGGTTCCTGGATGAGCAGTTCTTC. Looking up the rest from reference TRBV9 and TRBJ2-1 gives the full variable domain: DSGVTQTPKHLITATGQRVTLRCSPRSGDLSVYWYQQSLDQGLQFLIQYYNGEERAKGNILERFSAQQFPDLHSELNLSSLELGDSALYFCASSAGLAGFLDEQFFGPGTRLTVL.

This rearrangement joins TRBV19 to TRBJ2-1; D remains ambiguous. This CDR3 region has 19 residues. The V gene's germline CDR1 is LNHDA and CDR2 SQIVND (reference sequence). The germline V and J ends were trimmed by 4 bases and 0 bases, with 22 bases remaining between them. In nucleotides, the CDR3 is TGTGCCAGTAGTACAATCCCCGTGACGGGTTATAGCTCCTACAATGAGCAGTTCTTC. This gives the protein CASSTIPVTGYSSYNEQFF. Full variable domain (remainder filled in from reference TRBV19 and TRBJ2-1): DGGITQSPKYLFRKEGQNVTLSCEQNLNHDAMYWYRQDPGQGLRLIYYSQIVNDFQKGDIAEGYSVSREKKESFPLTVTSAQKNPTAFYLCASSTIPVTGYSSYNEQFFGPGTRLTVL.

Here the CDR3 reads CASSETPLGRGVQETQYF. The DNA for the CDR3 is TGTGCCAGCAGCGAGACCCCCCTAGGCAGGGGGGTCCAAGAGACCCAGTACTTC. The chain combines TRBV9 with TRBJ2-5, with D tentatively TRBD1 (7 bases). This CDR3 has 18 amino acids. Germline CDR1 reads SGDLS; CDR2 reads YYNGEE. Between the trimmed V and J ends, which lost 3 bases and 1 base, there was a span of 22 bases.

The rearrangement uses TRBV5-6 and TRBJ2-1; 9 positions match TRBD2. Losses at the gene ends were 1 base for V and 6 bases for J; bases not matched to a gene: 5. Per germline, CDR1 SGHDT and CDR2 YYEEEE. The CDR3 extends over 15 amino acids. The CDR3: CASSLRRGGSNEQFF. In DNA form, the CDR3 reads TGTGCCAGCAGCTTGCGGCGGGGGGGGTCCAATGAGCAGTTCTTC.